Below, 31 T cell receptor beta chains from the same sample are listed, as sequenced in a study of CD8 T cells in ankylosing spondylitis. TCRdb itself ran the 5' RACE reads through MiXCR, one entry per CDR3 protein. Of approximately 250,000 distinct CDR3 sequences listed, 24% were seen once; the top ten hold approximately 0.61%. The sequenced sample was blood, either unsorted or a sorted T cell fraction (not recorded which). The receptors were gathered from a male donor with ankylosing spondylitis or in good health (not recorded which).

This clonotype has at least ten counts. This chain links TRBV29-1 with TRBJ2-5; TRBD1 matches at 7 bases. The CDR3 sequence is 12 residues long. The germline gives CDR1 SQVTM, CDR2 ANQGSEA. V was clipped by 3 bases and J by 4 bases; unmatched bases: 2. The CDR3 here is CSVDPGGETQYF. DNA for the CDR3: TGCAGCGTTGATCCAGGGGGAGAGACCCAGTACTTC. The full variable domain, its missing parts supplied by reference TRBV29-1 and TRBJ2-5, is SAVISQKPSRDICQRGTSLTIQCQVDSQVTMMFWYRQQPGQSLTLIATANQGSEATYESGFVIDKFPISRPNLTFSTLTVSNMSPEDSSIYLCSVDPGGETQYFGPGTRLLVL.

V gene TRBV19 combines with J gene TRBJ2-5; a possible D gene is TRBD1 (5 bases). CDR1 and CDR2 from the germline V gene are LNHDA and SQIVND (reference sequence). Trimming took off 5 bases at V and 5 bases at J, with 18 bases between the two ends. The CDR3 loop spans 15 amino acids. DNA of the CDR3: TGTGCCAGTAGTCTTCGACACGGGCCAGGGGAGACCCAGTACTTC. It yields the protein CASSLRHGPGETQYF.

In this sample, this clonotype turned up many times. The rearrangement joins TRBV29-1 to TRBJ2-5, with 9 nucleotides matching TRBD2. CDR3 size: 14 residues. The junction had 5 bases not matched to a gene; V was cut back by 1 base and J by 5 bases. Germline V gene sequence: CDR1 SQVTM, CDR2 ANQGSEA. The CDR3: CSVEGGGAFETQYF. In nucleotides, the CDR3 is TGCAGCGTTGAAGGCGGGGGGGCCTTCGAGACCCAGTACTTC.

Many counts were recorded for this clonotype. The J gene is TRBJ1-1, the V gene TRBV24-1; D call uncertain. The CDR3 runs 14 residues. Per the germline V gene, CDR1 is KGHDR and CDR2 is SFDVKD. V was clipped by 4 bases and J by 11 bases, with 19 bases between them. The CDR3 protein is CATSDPSDVDGAFF. CDR3 coding DNA: TGTGCCACCAGTGACCCTTCCGACGTAGACGGGGCTTTCTTT.

The chain recombines TRBV7-2 with TRBJ2-5; 12 bases align to TRBD2. The CDR3 extends over 16 amino acids. V dropped 5 bases and J dropped 5; count of bases not matched to a gene: 9. In germline, CDR1 is SGHTA, CDR2 FQGNSA. In DNA, the CDR3 is TGTGCCAGCAGCGAAGGACTAGCGGGGCCTGGGGAGACCCAGTACTTC. It codes for CASSEGLAGPGETQYF.

A few counts support this clonotype. The V and J genes are TRBV6-5 and TRBJ2-5; D not certain. V lost 2 bases and J lost 3, with 7 bases in between. Per germline, CDR1 MNHEY and CDR2 SVGAGI. The CDR3 is made up of 13 amino acids. CDR3 DNA sequence: TGTGCCAGCAGTTACACTTACAAAGAGACCCAGTACTTC. It codes for CASSYTYKETQYF.

The chain combines TRBV29-1 with TRBJ2-7, with 9 bases identical to TRBD1. The CDR3 spans 16 residues. Looked up from germline, CDR1 is SQVTM and CDR2 is ANQGSEA. V lost 7 bases to trimming and J lost 0 bases; unmatched junction nucleotides: 13. The DNA of the CDR3 is TGCAGCGCCGGGCGGACAGGGGTCACAAGCTCCTACGAGCAGTACTTC. The encoded protein is CSAGRTGVTSSYEQYF.

The table lists this clonotype with many counts. The chain joins TRBV7-2 to TRBJ2-1, with D hard to call. V was shortened by 7 bases and J by 1 base, with 17 bases between the two germline ends. Per germline, CDR1 SGHTA and CDR2 FQGNSA. CDR3 length: 16 residues. CDR3 nucleotide sequence: TGTGCCAGCACCACTCCGCTGGGGTGGTCCTACAATGAGCAGTTCTTC. This sequence encodes CASTTPLGWSYNEQFF.

V usage is TRBV29-1 and J usage is TRBJ1-2, with 9 bases fitting TRBD1. This CDR3 region has 14 residues. The V gene's germline CDR1 is SQVTM and CDR2 ANQGSEA. Trimming cost V 4 bases and J 7 bases; bases outside gene matches: 10. Written as DNA, the CDR3 is TGCAGCGTTGTGGAAAACAGGGGGCATTTTGGCTACACCTTC. It specifies CSVVENRGHFGYTF.

This clonotype is a singleton in its sample. This rearrangement joins TRBV29-1 to TRBJ2-7; 8 nucleotides align to TRBD1. Germline CDR1 and CDR2: SQVTM and ANQGSEA. CDR3 length: 14 residues. J lost 1 base, V lost 4 bases, and 6 bases had no gene match. The CDR3 region is CSVGDRGLSYEQYF. As DNA, the CDR3 is TGCAGCGTTGGCGACAGGGGATTATCCTACGAGCAGTACTTC.

The sample holds a few counts of this clonotype. The CDR3 DNA sequence: TGTGCCAGCAGTTTTAAGGTGGGGTGGAACTACGAGCAGTACTTC. This codes for CASSFKVGWNYEQYF. The chain is built from TRBV12-3 or TRBV12-4 and TRBJ2-7; D remains ambiguous. V was trimmed by 3 bases and J by 3 bases, leaving 15 bases between them. CDR3 length: 15 amino acids.

V is TRBV29-1 and J is TRBJ1-2; D not certain. The CDR3 runs 14 residues. Germline values: CDR1 SQVTM, CDR2 ANQGSEA. With 4 bases removed from V and 8 bases from J, the gap between germline ends came to 20 bases. The DNA of the CDR3 is TGCAGCGTTGCATCGGCCGAGTCGGAAGGCGGCTACACCTTC. Encoded protein: CSVASAESEGGYTF.

The J gene is TRBJ2-2, the V gene TRBV7-3; D might be TRBD1 (5 bases). The CDR3 loop spans 15 amino acids. From germline, CDR1 is SGHTA and CDR2 FQGTGA. V lost 1 base, J lost 4 bases, and 10 bases lay in between. DNA for the CDR3: TGTGCCAGCAGCTTAATGGGGCAGGTCACCGGGGAGCTGTTTTTT. This gives the protein CASSLMGQVTGELFF.

This clonotype was detected ten times or more. The chain is built from TRBV6-5 and TRBJ2-1; D unresolved. Germline-derived CDR1 and CDR2 are MNHEY and SVGAGI. V was pared by 2 bases and J by 6 bases, with 11 bases between. The CDR3 has 14 residues. The CDR3 nucleotides read TGTGCCAGCAGTTACGAGCCGGCTAGCAATGAGCAGTTCTTC. Protein sequence: CASSYEPASNEQFF.

This clonotype was observed many times. This chain links TRBV5-1 with TRBJ2-1; 8 bases are shared with TRBD1. Trimming removed 3 bases from V and 13 bases from J; junction bases left unmatched: 3. The CDR3 has 11 residues. Germline CDR1 reads SGHRS; CDR2 reads YFSETQ. In DNA, the CDR3 is TGCGCCAGCAGCTCAGACAGGGGCCAGTTCTTC. It is translated as CASSSDRGQFF. Looking up the rest from reference TRBV5-1 and TRBJ2-1 gives the full variable domain: KAGVTQTPRYLIKTRGQQVTLSCSPISGHRSVSWYQQTPGQGLQFLFEYFSETQRNKGNFPGRFSGRQFSNSRSEMNVSTLELGDSALYLCASSSDRGQFFGPGTRLTVL.

This clonotype appeared a few times. The gene calls are TRBV12-3 or TRBV12-4 and TRBJ2-5; possibly TRBD2 for D (6 bases). The CDR3 contains 13 residues. Trimming cost V 7 bases and J 2 bases, with 11 bases left between them. For the CDR3, the DNA is TGTGCCAGCAACCTCAGCGGGCAAGAGACCCAGTACTTC. It encodes CASNLSGQETQYF.

This clonotype was detected only a few times. This chain connects TRBV6-6 to TRBJ2-1, with unresolved D. The CDR3 has 11 amino acids. V lost 6 bases to trimming and J lost 4 bases, with 4 bases between them. CDR1 and CDR2 (germline): MNHNY, SVGAGI (reference sequence). In DNA form, the CDR3 reads TGTGCCAGCAGATATTACAATGAGCAGTTCTTC. Residues: CASRYYNEQFF.

This clonotype was observed a few times. At one end the junction does not follow the germline gene, possibly because of a read error. J is TRBJ2-1 and V is TRBV7-7, with 8 nucleotides matching TRBD1. Germline-derived CDR1 and CDR2 are SSHAT and FNYEAQ (reference sequence). This CDR3 is built from 13 residues. CDR3 protein: CASSTGGYNEQFF. The CDR3, as DNA: TGTGCTAGCAGCACAGGGGGCTACAATGAGCAGTTCTTC.

This clonotype was observed many times. This chain joins TRBV20-1 and TRBJ1-2; unclear D gene. The length of the CDR3 is 14 residues. Germline V gene sequence: CDR1 DFQATT, CDR2 SNEGSKA (reference sequence). The ends were cut back, 6 bases at V and 4 bases at J, with 18 bases in the middle. The CDR3 nucleotides are TGCAGTGCATTGGCCTCGCCACCTGGCTATGGCTACACCTTC. It is translated as CSALASPPGYGYTF.

This clonotype was observed a handful of times. The DNA of the CDR3 is TGCAGTGCTAGAAATAGCGGGGGGGGTGTTTACAATGAGCAGTTCTTC. It encodes CSARNSGGGVYNEQFF. This chain uses TRBV20-1 with TRBJ2-1; 11 positions match TRBD2. Germline CDR1 and CDR2: DFQATT and SNEGSKA (reference sequence). V dropped 2 bases and J dropped 4; count of bases not matched to a gene: 7. The CDR3 runs 16 residues.

The chain is built from TRBV10-3 and TRBJ2-7; no clear D gene. This CDR3 has 13 residues. Germline V gene sequence: CDR1 ENHRY, CDR2 SYGVKD. Trimming stripped 2 bases from V and 2 bases from J, with 7 bases between. CDR3 loop: CAISEVSPYEQYF. The CDR3 DNA follows: TGTGCCATCAGTGAGGTCAGCCCCTACGAGCAGTACTTC.

The chain is built from TRBV12-3 or TRBV12-4 and TRBJ2-3, with D perhaps assigned TRBD1 or TRBD2 (5 bases each). V dropped 6 bases and J dropped 5 bases, with 12 bases sitting between them. The CDR3 sequence is 13 residues long. CDR3 loop: CASSRGVRDTQYF. CDR3 bases: TGTGCCAGCAGCCGAGGGGTCCGAGATACGCAGTATTTT.

V gene TRBV6-6 combines with J gene TRBJ1-5, with D possibly being TRBD1 (6 bases). The CDR3 extends over 13 amino acids. Trimming cost V 5 bases and J 6 bases, with 11 bases left between them. Germline V gene lookup returns CDR1 MNHNY and CDR2 SVGAGI (reference sequence). The CDR3: CASSKQGSQPQHF. The CDR3 DNA reads TGTGCCAGCAGTAAACAGGGAAGTCAGCCCCAGCATTTT.

This clonotype was detected ten times or more. This chain connects TRBV20-1 to TRBJ2-3; 7 positions agree with TRBD2. The V gene's germline CDR1 is DFQATT and CDR2 SNEGSKA (reference sequence). There are 14 residues in the CDR3. Germline trimming cut 4 bases from V and 4 bases from J; bases unmatched to any gene: 8. CDR3 DNA: TGCAGTGCTATTGACGGGGGAGGGGCAGATACGCAGTATTTT. Its translation is CSAIDGGGADTQYF.

This clonotype has more than one count but fewer than ten. This chain uses TRBV10-3 with TRBJ2-7, with D maybe TRBD2 (6 bases). The CDR3 is 16 amino acids. V lost 0 bases and J 0 bases, leaving 12 bases between the germline ends. Germline V CDR1 and CDR2: ENHRY, SYGVKD. CDR3 in amino acids: CAISESTRGSSYEQYF. CDR3 in DNA: TGTGCCATCAGTGAGTCGACCCGGGGGAGCTCCTACGAGCAGTACTTC.

Ten or more counts support this clonotype. The chain links TRBV4-1 to TRBJ2-3; 12 bases match TRBD2. CDR1 and CDR2 (germline): MGHRA, YSYEKL. Trimming at V came to 5 bases and at J to 1 base, leaving 10 bases not matched to a gene. This CDR3 has 18 residues. Written as DNA, the CDR3 is TGCGCCAGCAGCGATTTACACCGGACTAGCGGGGGCACAGATACGCAGTATTTT. It specifies CASSDLHRTSGGTDTQYF.

The chain combines TRBV6-1 with TRBJ1-5; 8 bases fit TRBD1. The CDR3 is 18 residues long. Trimming at V came to 2 bases and at J to 5 bases, leaving 14 bases not matched to a gene. Germline V gene data show CDR1 as MNHNS and CDR2 as SASEGT. CDR3 DNA sequence: TGTGCCAGCAGTGAAACGATCGGTCTGACAGGGGATCATCAGCCCCAGCATTTT. This gives the protein CASSETIGLTGDHQPQHF.

This clonotype was counted ten times or more. This chain connects TRBV20-1 to TRBJ2-7, with D perhaps TRBD1 or TRBD2 (6 bases each). Trimming removed 5 bases from V and 3 bases from J, with 14 bases in between. Germline CDR1 and CDR2: DFQATT and SNEGSKA (reference sequence). The CDR3 length is 13 residues. CDR3 bases: TGCAGTGCTGCGGCGGGGACACACTACGAGCAGTACTTC. Protein: CSAAAGTHYEQYF.

The table lists this clonotype with a few counts. The J gene is TRBJ2-7, the V gene TRBV12-3 or TRBV12-4; perhaps D is TRBD1 or TRBD2 (6 bases each). The CDR3 loop spans 13 amino acids. V lost 6 bases and J lost 2, with 11 bases in between. The CDR3: CASRRDTTYEQYF. The CDR3 region has the DNA TGTGCCAGCAGGCGGGACACAACCTACGAGCAGTACTTC.

A few counts support this clonotype. DNA for the CDR3: TGCAGCGTTCCGTATGGGACAGGGTATGATGAGCAGTTCTTC. Translating gives CSVPYGTGYDEQFF. The chain links TRBV29-1 to TRBJ2-1, with 9 bases aligning to TRBD1. The germline CDR1 and CDR2 sequences are SQVTM and ANQGSEA. Trimming cost V 5 bases and J 8 bases; bases outside gene matches: 10. This CDR3 contains 14 residues.

The CDR3 region has the DNA TGCAGTGCAACATCGGACAGGGACAATGAGCAGTTCTTC. Translated: CSATSDRDNEQFF. The rearrangement uses TRBV20-1 and TRBJ2-1; 8 nucleotides line up with TRBD1. V shed 6 bases and J 5 bases; nucleotides not matched to a gene: 6. The CDR3 covers 13 residues. Looked up from germline, CDR1 is DFQATT and CDR2 is SNEGSKA (reference sequence).